This entry lists 18 T cell receptor beta chains sequenced from one sample in a study of blood T cell repertoires in COVID-19 (dated by TCRdb to the early 2020s). Libraries were prepared through the immunoSEQ multiplex PCR assay. TCRdb stores this immuneACCESS table with in-frame sequences only. Part of the clones is absent; in the studies checked, under half of the shortfall reflects unresolved V genes, and no reason is known for the rest. Counted in this sample were 150,000 to 200,000 clones; approximately 86% of them appeared once. The top ten clones comprise 2.5% to 4% of the sample. What was sequenced was peripheral blood. These receptors were collected from a man aged 65 to 85 with acute or convalescent COVID-19.

The rearrangement joins TRBV4-1 to TRBJ2-1, with 8 bases that match TRBD2. Germline V gene data show CDR1 as MGHRA and CDR2 as YSYEKL. V dropped 0 bases and J dropped 12; count of bases not matched to a gene: 13. The CDR3 loop spans 16 amino acids. CDR3 protein: CASSQERASGPLGQFF. The CDR3 nucleotides read TGCGCCAGCAGCCAAGAAAGGGCTAGCGGGCCCCTCGGGCAGTTCTTC.

The CDR3 sequence is CASSWTVLNSPLHF. The CDR3 DNA sequence: TGTGCCAGCAGTTGGACAGTCCTGAATTCACCCCTCCACTTT. The gene calls are TRBV28 and TRBJ1-6; D is perhaps TRBD1 (6 bases). From germline, CDR1 is MDHEN and CDR2 SYDVKM. The CDR3 is made up of 14 amino acids. Trimming took off 4 bases at V and 7 bases at J, with 11 bases between the two ends.

The chain links TRBV3-1 (or the pseudogene TRBV3-2) to TRBJ2-5; possibly TRBD1 for D (6 bases). In germline, CDR1 is LGHDT, CDR2 YNNKEL (reference sequence). There are 14 residues in the CDR3. V lost 4 bases and J lost 4, with 13 bases in between. DNA for the CDR3: TGTGCCAGCAGCCGTTTTCAGGGGAGAGAGACCCAGTACTTC. Translation gives CASSRFQGRETQYF.

The rearrangement links TRBV5-6 to TRBJ2-7, with TRBD1 as a possible D gene (6 bases). The CDR3 runs 14 residues. Deletions cut 2 bases from V and 6 bases from J, with 15 bases between. Germline CDR1 SGHDT, CDR2 YYEEEE. CDR3 loop: CASSFLGATGEQYF. The CDR3 coding sequence is TGTGCCAGCAGCTTTCTGGGGGCGACGGGCGAGCAGTACTTC.

The chain uses TRBV28 and TRBJ2-2; a possible D gene is TRBD2 (6 bases). This CDR3 is 13 amino acids long. CDR1 and CDR2 (germline): MDHEN, SYDVKM. Trimming pared 7 bases from V and 5 bases from J, leaving 11 bases between. The CDR3 protein is CASIESGTGELFF. CDR3 sequence (DNA): TGTGCCAGCATAGAGAGCGGGACCGGGGAGCTGTTTTTT.

The rearrangement links TRBV9 to TRBJ2-6; a weak D match, TRBD1 (5 bases). From germline, CDR1 is SGDLS and CDR2 YYNGEE. The V end was cut by 1 base, the J end by 0 bases, with 11 bases between. This CDR3 region has 17 residues. This chain's CDR3 is CASSVQGGYSGANVLTF. CDR3 sequence (DNA): TGTGCCAGCAGCGTACAGGGTGGATACTCTGGGGCCAACGTCCTGACTTTC.

V gene TRBV29-1 combines with J gene TRBJ2-1; D perhaps matches TRBD2 (6 bases). Trimming shortened V by 8 bases and J by 5 bases, and 16 bases separated the two germline ends. CDR1 and CDR2 (germline): SQVTM, ANQGSEA. This CDR3 has 13 residues. CDR3 coding DNA: TGCAGCCCCTCGAGACTAGGGGACAATGAGCAGTTCTTC. It yields the protein CSPSRLGDNEQFF.

This clone was seen a few times. The chain links TRBV10-1 to TRBJ2-5; possible D gene TRBD1, 5 bases. The V end was cut by 2 bases, the J end by 2 bases, with 15 bases between. CDR1 WNHNN and CDR2 SYGVQD come from the germline V gene (reference sequence). The CDR3 is made up of 16 amino acids. DNA of the CDR3: TGCGCCAGCAGTGAGGTATCTACCGGACAACAAGAGACCCAGTACTTC. Translation: CASSEVSTGQQETQYF.

The chain employs TRBV5-6 and TRBJ1-6; 9 positions agree with TRBD1. This CDR3 comprises 14 residues. Per germline, CDR1 SGHDT and CDR2 YYEEEE. Trimming removed 4 bases from V and 7 bases from J; junction bases left unmatched: 3. CDR3 region: CASSHGQGNSPLHF. DNA of the CDR3: TGTGCCAGCAGCCATGGACAGGGGAATTCACCCCTCCACTTT.

The chain carries TRBV5-8 and TRBJ1-2, with D possibly TRBD1 on 6 matching bases. V gave up 4 bases and J gave up 1 base, with 11 bases separating them. CDR3 length equals 14 residues. CDR1 and CDR2 from the germline V gene are SGHTS and YDEGEE. This CDR3 is CASSPGTNNYGYTF. The CDR3 DNA follows: TGTGCCAGCAGCCCCGGGACAAATAACTATGGCTACACCTTC.

A word on this clone: A read error may produce the germline difference seen at one junction end. This chain connects TRBV2 to TRBJ2-7; weak D call: TRBD2 (6 bases). The CDR3 consists of 12 residues. The germline V gene has CDR1 SNHLY and CDR2 FYNNEI. The CDR3 DNA is TGTGCCAGCAGCCTTTTACCGGGACTCGGAAACTTC. It is translated as CASSLLPGLGNF.

This sequence joins TRBV6-1 and TRBJ2-2; D unclear. Per the germline V gene, CDR1 is MNHNS and CDR2 is SASEGT. There are 11 residues in the CDR3. The ends were cut back, 3 bases at V and 9 bases at J, with 5 bases in the middle. CDR3 nucleotide sequence: TGTGCCAGCAGTGACGGTTGGGAGCTGTTTTTT. This translates into CASSDGWELFF.

The CDR3 loop reads CASSILAGGASVNEQYF. For the CDR3, the DNA is TGCGCCAGCAGTATTCTAGCGGGGGGCGCCTCTGTCAACGAGCAGTACTTC. The chain recombines TRBV4-3 with TRBJ2-7; 11 bases fit TRBD2. The ends lost 6 bases at V and 5 bases at J; junction bases unmatched: 15. Germline V lookup: CDR1 LGHNA, CDR2 YSLEER. The CDR3 totals 17 residues.

The rearrangement joins TRBV3-1 (or the pseudogene TRBV3-2) to TRBJ2-2; D may be TRBD2 (5 bases). CDR1 is LGHDT and CDR2 is YNNKEL in the germline V gene (reference sequence). V was cut by 5 bases and J by 1 base, with 14 bases left in between. This CDR3 is built from 16 residues. CDR3 region: CASSFRGRGNTGELFF. The CDR3 DNA sequence: TGTGCCAGCAGCTTCCGAGGACGGGGGAACACCGGGGAGCTGTTTTTT.

The genes are TRBV10-3 and TRBJ2-5; 10 bases map to TRBD1. The CDR3 covers 14 residues. V was clipped by 10 bases and J by 1 base; unmatched bases: 6. The germline V gene has CDR1 ENHRY and CDR2 SYGVKD. The CDR3 region has the DNA TGTGCCACCGCGGGACAGGGGATCCAAGAGACCCAGTACTTC. This sequence encodes CATAGQGIQETQYF.

The V gene is TRBV11-2, the J gene TRBJ2-3; a possible D gene is TRBD1 (5 bases). CDR1 is SGHAT and CDR2 is FQNNGV in the germline V gene. Trimming removed 5 bases from V and 4 bases from J, with 13 bases in between. The CDR3 consists of 14 residues. CDR3 coding DNA: TGTGCCAGCAGCCTGCTTCAGGGTCCAGATACGCAGTATTTT. Encoded protein: CASSLLQGPDTQYF.

This clone was counted a few times. This chain uses TRBV3-1 (or the pseudogene TRBV3-2) with TRBJ1-6, with D possibly being TRBD1 (5 bases). The CDR3 spans 14 residues. Germline V gene lookup returns CDR1 LGHDT and CDR2 YNNKEL (reference sequence). The V and J ends lost 7 bases and 7 bases respectively, with 14 bases between them. CDR3 nucleotide sequence: TGTGCCAGCACCCAGTTCGGGGGAAATTCACCCCTCCACTTT. Translating it yields CASTQFGGNSPLHF.

V gene TRBV5-1 combines with J gene TRBJ2-7; 8 bases match TRBD2. Per the germline V gene, CDR1 is SGHRS and CDR2 is YFSETQ. The CDR3 runs to 14 residues. V was pared by 3 bases and J by 5 bases, with 7 bases of the junction left unmatched. The CDR3, as DNA: TGCGCCAGCAGCTACGGGGGGGCGAGGAACGAGCAGTACTTC. Protein product: CASSYGGARNEQYF.